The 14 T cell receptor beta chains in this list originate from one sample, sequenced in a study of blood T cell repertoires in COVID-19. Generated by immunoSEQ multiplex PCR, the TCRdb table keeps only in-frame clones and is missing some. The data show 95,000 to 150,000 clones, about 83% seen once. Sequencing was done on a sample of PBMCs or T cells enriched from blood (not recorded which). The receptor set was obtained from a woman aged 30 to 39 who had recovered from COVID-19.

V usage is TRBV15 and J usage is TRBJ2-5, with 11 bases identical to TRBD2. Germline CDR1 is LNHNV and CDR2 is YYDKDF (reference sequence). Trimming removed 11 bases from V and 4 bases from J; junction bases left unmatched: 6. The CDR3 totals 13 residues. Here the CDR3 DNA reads TGTGCCTCCCGCCTAGCGGGGGGAGAGACCCAGTACTTC. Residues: CASRLAGGETQYF.

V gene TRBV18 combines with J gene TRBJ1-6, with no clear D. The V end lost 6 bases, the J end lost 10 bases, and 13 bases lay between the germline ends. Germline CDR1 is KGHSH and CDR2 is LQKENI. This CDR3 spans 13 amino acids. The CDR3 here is CASSVEVQSPLHF. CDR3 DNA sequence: TGTGCCAGCTCCGTCGAGGTACAATCACCCCTCCACTTT.

CDR3 bases: TGTGCCAGCAGCCCAGACAGGAAAAGGGAAGGCTACACCTTC. Translation gives CASSPDRKREGYTF. This sequence joins TRBV9 and TRBJ1-2; D perhaps matches TRBD1 (6 bases). The ends were cut back, 4 bases at V and 8 bases at J, with 18 bases in the middle. The CDR3 sequence is 14 residues long. Germline CDR1 is SGDLS and CDR2 is YYNGEE.

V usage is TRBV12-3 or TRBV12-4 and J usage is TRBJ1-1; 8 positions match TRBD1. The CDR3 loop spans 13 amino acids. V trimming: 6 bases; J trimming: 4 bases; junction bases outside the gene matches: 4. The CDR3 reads CASRVTGVTEAFF. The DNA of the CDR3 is TGTGCCAGCAGGGTGACAGGGGTCACTGAAGCTTTCTTT.

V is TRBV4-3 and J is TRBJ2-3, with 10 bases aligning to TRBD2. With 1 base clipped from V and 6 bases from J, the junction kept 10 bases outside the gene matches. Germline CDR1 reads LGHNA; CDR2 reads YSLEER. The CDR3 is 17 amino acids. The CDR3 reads CASSQGASGSWVDTQYF. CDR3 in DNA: TGCGCCAGCAGCCAAGGTGCTAGCGGGAGTTGGGTGGATACGCAGTATTTT.

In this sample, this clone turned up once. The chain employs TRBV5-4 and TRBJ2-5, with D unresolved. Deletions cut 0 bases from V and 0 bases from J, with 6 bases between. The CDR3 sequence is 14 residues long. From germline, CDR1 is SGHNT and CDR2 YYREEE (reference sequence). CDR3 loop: CASSLELYQETQYF. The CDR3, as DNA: TGTGCCAGCAGCTTGGAGCTGTACCAAGAGACCCAGTACTTC. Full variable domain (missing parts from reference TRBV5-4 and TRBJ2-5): ETGVTQSPTHLIKTRGQQVTLRCSSQSGHNTVSWYQQALGQGPQFIFQYYREEENGRGNFPPRFSGLQFPNYSSELNVNALELDDSALYLCASSLELYQETQYFGPGTRLLVL.

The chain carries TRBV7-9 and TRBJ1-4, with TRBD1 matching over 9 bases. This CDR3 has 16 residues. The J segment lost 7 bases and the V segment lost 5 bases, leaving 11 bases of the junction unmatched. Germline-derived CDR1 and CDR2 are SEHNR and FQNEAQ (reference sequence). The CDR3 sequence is CASSNLLGQGSEKLFF. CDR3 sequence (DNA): TGTGCCAGCAGCAACCTTTTGGGACAGGGAAGTGAAAAACTGTTTTTT.

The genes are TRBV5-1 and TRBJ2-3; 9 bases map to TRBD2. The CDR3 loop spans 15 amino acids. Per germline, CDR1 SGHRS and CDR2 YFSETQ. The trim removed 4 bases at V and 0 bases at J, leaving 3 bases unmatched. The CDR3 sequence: CASSLSGGSTDTQYF. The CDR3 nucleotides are TGCGCCAGCAGCCTTAGCGGGGGTAGCACAGATACGCAGTATTTT.

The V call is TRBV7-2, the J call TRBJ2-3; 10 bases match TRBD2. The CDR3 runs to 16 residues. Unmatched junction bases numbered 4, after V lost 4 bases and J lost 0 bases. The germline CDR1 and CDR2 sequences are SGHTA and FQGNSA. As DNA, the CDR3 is TGTGCCAGCAGCTCGGGACTAGCGAGGAGCACAGATACGCAGTATTTT. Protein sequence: CASSSGLARSTDTQYF.

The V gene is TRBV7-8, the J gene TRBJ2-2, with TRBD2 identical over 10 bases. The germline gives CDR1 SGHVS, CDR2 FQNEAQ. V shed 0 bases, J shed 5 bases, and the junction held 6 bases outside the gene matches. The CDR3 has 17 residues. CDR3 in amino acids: CASSLAGASGRTGELFF. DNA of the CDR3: TGTGCCAGCAGCTTAGCGGGGGCTAGCGGGAGAACCGGGGAGCTGTTTTTT.

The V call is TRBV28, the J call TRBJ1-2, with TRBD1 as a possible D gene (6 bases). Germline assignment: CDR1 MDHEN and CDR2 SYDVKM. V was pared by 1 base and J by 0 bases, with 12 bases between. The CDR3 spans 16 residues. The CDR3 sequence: CASSLLQGGANYGYTF. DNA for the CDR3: TGTGCCAGCAGTTTATTACAGGGAGGGGCTAACTATGGCTACACCTTC.

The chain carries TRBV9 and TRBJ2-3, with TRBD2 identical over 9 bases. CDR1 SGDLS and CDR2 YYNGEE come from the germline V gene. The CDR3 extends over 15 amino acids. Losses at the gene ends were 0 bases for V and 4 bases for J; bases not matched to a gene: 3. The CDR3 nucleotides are TGTGCCAGCAGCGTAGGTAGCGGGAGTGCAGATACGCAGTATTTT. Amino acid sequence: CASSVGSGSADTQYF.

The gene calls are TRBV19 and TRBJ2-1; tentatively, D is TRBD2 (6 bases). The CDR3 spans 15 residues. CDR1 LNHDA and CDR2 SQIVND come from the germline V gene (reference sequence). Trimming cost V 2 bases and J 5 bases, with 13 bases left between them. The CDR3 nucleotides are TGTGCCAGTAGTATACGGACGGGAGCGCACAATGAGCAGTTCTTC. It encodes CASSIRTGAHNEQFF.

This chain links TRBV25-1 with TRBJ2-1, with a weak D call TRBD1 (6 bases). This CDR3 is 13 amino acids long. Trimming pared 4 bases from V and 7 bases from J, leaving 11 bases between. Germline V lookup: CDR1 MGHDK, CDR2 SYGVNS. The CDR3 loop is CASSVGARNEQFF. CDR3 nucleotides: TGTGCCAGCAGTGTGGGGGCGCGAAATGAGCAGTTCTTC.